This T cell receptor (beta chain) derives from a study of T cells in Graves' hyperthyroidism and ophthalmopathy. Study background: Sampling of peripheral blood happened at initial diagnosis, prior to any treatment.

TCR beta CDR3 regions were amplified from RNA. HTBI primers were employed in a first-round RT-PCR of the TCR CDR3. One entry per CDR3 protein results from TCRdb running MiXCR on the multiplex PCR reads. The table includes some 550,000 distinct CDR3 sequences, around 20% detected once. V was trimmed by 4 bases and J by 0 bases, leaving 11 bases between them. The CDR3 loop spans 15 amino acids. Germline CDR1 SGHAT, CDR2 FQDESV (reference sequence). Diagnoses were established using clinical symptoms, serum thyroxine and TRAb, thyroid ultrasound and orbital computed tomography. Cells are PBMCs isolated from approximately 9.2 ml of fresh blood. Whole-study results and caveats: Most thyroid clonotypes with frequency above 0.001 were detected in blood.

On this clonotype: Its target is unknown.

This sequence joins TRBV11-1 and TRBJ2-3; TRBD2 is a possible D gene (5 bases). What was sequenced was blood. This sequence was found in a man between 18 and 29 years old with Graves' hyperthyroidism. CDR3 in DNA: TGTGCCAGCAGCTCGGACTTCTCTAGCACAGATACGCAGTATTTT. It encodes CASSSDFSSTDTQYF.